Below are 3 T cell receptor beta chains sequenced from a single sample in a study of patients and donors after allogeneic stem cell transplantation. One entry per CDR3 protein results from TCRdb running MiXCR on the RT-PCR reads. Altogether about 200,000 distinct CDR3 sequences are present, about 40% being singletons, with the ten largest covering 33%. Sequencing used blood, either unsorted or a sorted T cell fraction (not recorded which). These receptors came from a human donor who was either an allogeneic HSCT recipient or a stem cell or donor lymphocyte infusion donor (not recorded which). It is not recorded whose cells these are; they may come from a transplant donor.

The chain couples TRBV6-5 to TRBJ1-1; 8 bases are shared with TRBD1. Looked up from germline, CDR1 is MNHEY and CDR2 is SVGAGI. This CDR3 comprises 15 residues. V was clipped by 5 bases and J by 6 bases; unmatched bases: 11. CDR3 region: CASSQGQGSPPEAFF. The CDR3, as DNA: TGTGCCAGCAGTCAAGGACAGGGCTCACCTCCTGAAGCTTTCTTT.

The chain links TRBV20-1 to TRBJ2-1; D not resolved. CDR1 DFQATT and CDR2 SNEGSKA come from the germline V gene (reference sequence). V dropped 2 bases and J dropped 10 bases, with 3 bases sitting between them. This CDR3 has 9 residues. In DNA form, the CDR3 reads TGCAGTGCTAGAAGCGAGCAGTTCTTC. Its translation: CSARSEQFF.

This clonotype was recorded a few times. V and J are TRBV27 and TRBJ2-1, with TRBD2 identical over 13 bases. The germline gives CDR1 MNHEY, CDR2 SMNVEV (reference sequence). The trim removed 4 bases at V and 8 bases at J, leaving 2 bases unmatched. The CDR3 has 14 residues. CDR3 nucleotides: TGTGCCAGCAGTTGGACTAGCGGGAGCCATGAGCAGTTCTTC. It yields the protein CASSWTSGSHEQFF.